This T cell receptor beta chain appears in the sequencing data of a study of post-analysis software for immune sequencing data. Overall study findings and caveats: Compared against controls, patients with multiple sclerosis displayed significantly lower normalized Chao1 diversity. Clustering by F measure revealed strong co-clustering among samples prepared together in one batch. TRBV5-6, TRBV5-1 and TRBV20-1 were among a few TRBV segments more frequent in patients than controls.

The CDR3 is made up of 16 amino acids. CDR1 is SGHDT and CDR2 is YYEEEE in the germline V gene. V lost 1 base, J lost 2 bases, and 14 bases lay in between. Carried by the TCR beta cDNA libraries were unique molecular identifiers. T cells, roughly 0.9 to 11 million of them, yielded some 540,000 cDNA molecules. Using its own MiXCR run on the PCR reads, TCRdb lists one record per CDR3 protein. The data contain around 400,000 distinct CDR3 sequences, 30% to 45% of them singletons. A word on this clonotype: Its target is unknown.

The chain is built from TRBV5-6 and TRBJ2-3; D remains ambiguous. This clonotype was sampled from a girl aged 2 to 10 with multiple sclerosis. Sequences were obtained from blood. CDR3 nucleotides: TGTGCCAGCAGCTTGCGCCTAGTTAGAACCACAGATACGCAGTATTTT. Encoded protein: CASSLRLVRTTDTQYF. The whole variable domain, filled in from reference TRBV5-6 and TRBJ2-3, reads DAGVTQSPTHLIKTRGQQVTLRCSPKSGHDTVSWYQQALGQGPQFIFQYYEEEERQRGNFPDRFSGHQFPNYSSELNVNALLLGDSALYLCASSLRLVRTTDTQYFGPGTRLTVL.